This T cell receptor beta chain originates from a study of blood T cell repertoires in COVID-19. The CDR3 loop spans 13 amino acids. Deletions cut 11 bases from V and 0 bases from J, with 8 bases between. Germline values: CDR1 SEHNR, CDR2 FQNEAQ (reference sequence). The assay was immunoSEQ multiplex PCR, and TCRdb's table has in-frame clones only and misses some. The sample includes approximately 70,000 clones, around 93% of them seen just once. The sequence derives from a woman aged 55-70 years with active COVID-19. The material sequenced was peripheral blood. The chain is built from TRBV7-9 and TRBJ2-6; D is perhaps TRBD2 (5 bases). DNA of the CDR3: TGTGCCGGAGGTCTCTCTGGGGCCAACGTCCTGACTTTC. It yields the protein CAGGLSGANVLTF.